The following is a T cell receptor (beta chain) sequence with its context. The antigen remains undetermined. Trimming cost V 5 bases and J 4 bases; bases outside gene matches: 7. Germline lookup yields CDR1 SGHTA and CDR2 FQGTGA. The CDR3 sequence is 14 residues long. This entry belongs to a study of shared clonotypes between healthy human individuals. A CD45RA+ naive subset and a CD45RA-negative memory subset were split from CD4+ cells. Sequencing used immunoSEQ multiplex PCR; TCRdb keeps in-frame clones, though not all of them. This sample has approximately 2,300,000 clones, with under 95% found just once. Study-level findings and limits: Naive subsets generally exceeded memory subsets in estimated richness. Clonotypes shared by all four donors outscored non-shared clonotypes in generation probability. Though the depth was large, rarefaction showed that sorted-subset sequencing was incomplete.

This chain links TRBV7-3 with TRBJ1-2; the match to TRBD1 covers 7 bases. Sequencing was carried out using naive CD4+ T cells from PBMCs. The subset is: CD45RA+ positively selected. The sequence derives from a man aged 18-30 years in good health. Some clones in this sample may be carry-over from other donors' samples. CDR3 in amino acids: CASSRDRETYGYTF. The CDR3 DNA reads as TGTGCCAGCAGCCGCGACAGGGAAACCTATGGCTACACCTTC. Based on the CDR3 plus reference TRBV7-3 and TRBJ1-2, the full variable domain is GAGVSQTPSNKVTEKGKYVELRCDPISGHTALYWYRQSLGQGPEFLIYFQGTGAADDSGLPNDRFFAVRPEGSVSTLKIQRTERGDSAVYLCASSRDRETYGYTFGSGTRLTVV.